The present T cell receptor beta chain was sequenced within a study of shared clonotypes between healthy human individuals. The CDR3 has 16 amino acids. Germline V gene sequence: CDR1 SGHDN, CDR2 FVKESK. The V end was cut by 0 bases, the J end by 3 bases, with 15 bases between. Original data processing: ImmunoSEQ yielded junction-only sequences lacking quality scores, so filtering differed. Produced via immunoSEQ multiplex PCR; TCRdb's table is partial and in-frame only. Clone size and the V and J calls come from that table; the DNA yielded D and trimming. The repertoire holds some 2,100,000 clones, with around 95% as singletons.

Sequenced: naive CD4+ T cells sorted from blood. This sample's subset: CD45RA+ positively selected. The rearrangement uses TRBV14 and TRBJ2-7; D uncertain. The source of this sequence is a man between 18 and 35 years old in good health. As DNA, the CDR3 is TGTGCCAGCAGCCAAGATTTACGCGGCGCCCGCTACGAGCAGTACTTC. This translates into CASSQDLRGARYEQYF.